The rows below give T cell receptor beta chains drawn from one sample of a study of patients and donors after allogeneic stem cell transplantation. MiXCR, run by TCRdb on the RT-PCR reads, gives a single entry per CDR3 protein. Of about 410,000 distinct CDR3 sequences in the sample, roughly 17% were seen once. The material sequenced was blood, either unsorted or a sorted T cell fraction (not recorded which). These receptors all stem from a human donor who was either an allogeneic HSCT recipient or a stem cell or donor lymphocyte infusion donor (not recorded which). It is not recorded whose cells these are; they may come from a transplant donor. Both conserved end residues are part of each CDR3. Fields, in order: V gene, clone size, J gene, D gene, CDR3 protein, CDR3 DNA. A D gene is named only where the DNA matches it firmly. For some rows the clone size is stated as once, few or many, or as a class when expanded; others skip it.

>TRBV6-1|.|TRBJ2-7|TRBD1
CASSEGDRGEQYF
TGTGCCAGCAGTGAAGGCGACAGGGGCGAGCAGTACTTC
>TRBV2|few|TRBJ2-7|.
CASSGPEQYF
TGTGCCAGCAGTGGACCCGAGCAGTACTTC
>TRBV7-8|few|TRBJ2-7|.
CASSSRLGPYEQYF
TGTGCCAGCAGCTCTAGACTAGGCCCGTACGAGCAGTACTTC
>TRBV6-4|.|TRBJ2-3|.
CASSEDRWSADTQYF
TGTGCCAGCAGTGAAGACAGGTGGAGTGCAGATACGCAGTATTTT
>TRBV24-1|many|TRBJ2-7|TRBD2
CATSDSGTSGRGSYEQYF
TGTGCCACCAGTGACTCCGGGACTAGCGGGAGGGGATCCTACGAGCAGTACTTC
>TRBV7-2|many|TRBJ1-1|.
CASRPETGNTEAFF
TGTGCCAGCCGGCCCGAAACCGGGAACACTGAAGCTTTCTTT
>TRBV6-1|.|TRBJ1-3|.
CASSENRARGPGNTIYF
TGTGCCAGCAGTGAAAACAGGGCCCGGGGACCTGGAAACACCATATATTTT
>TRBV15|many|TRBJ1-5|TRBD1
CATSRDRAGGQPQHF
TGTGCCACCAGCAGAGATCGAGCAGGGGGCCAGCCCCAGCATTTT
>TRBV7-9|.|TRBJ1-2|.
CASSLGGKYGYGYTF
TGTGCCAGCAGCTTAGGGGGGAAATATGGCTATGGCTACACCTTC
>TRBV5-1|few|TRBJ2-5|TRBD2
CASSGGGTSGSQETQYF
TGCGCCAGCAGCGGGGGAGGGACTAGCGGGTCCCAAGAGACCCAGTACTTC
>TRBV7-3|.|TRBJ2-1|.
CASSLKSYGSEQFF
TGTGCCAGCAGCTTAAAGAGTTACGGGAGTGAGCAGTTCTTC
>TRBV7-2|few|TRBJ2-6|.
CASSLQGLAGANVLTF
TGTGCCAGCAGCTTACAGGGTCTGGCTGGGGCCAACGTCCTGACTTTC
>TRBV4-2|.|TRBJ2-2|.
CASTPRSGRGPNTGELFF
TGTGCCAGCACCCCACGAAGTGGGCGGGGGCCTAACACCGGGGAGCTGTTTTTT